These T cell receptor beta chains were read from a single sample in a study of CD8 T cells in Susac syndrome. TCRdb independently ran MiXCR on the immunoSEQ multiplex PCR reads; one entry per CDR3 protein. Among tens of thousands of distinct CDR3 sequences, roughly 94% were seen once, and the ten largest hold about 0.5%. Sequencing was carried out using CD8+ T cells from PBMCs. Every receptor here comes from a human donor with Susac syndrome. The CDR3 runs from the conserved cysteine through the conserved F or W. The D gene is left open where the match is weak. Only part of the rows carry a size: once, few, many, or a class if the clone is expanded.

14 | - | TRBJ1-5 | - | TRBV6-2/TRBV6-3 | CASSLRQANWPQHF | TGTGCCAGCAGCTTAAGACAGGCAAATTGGCCCCAGCATTTT
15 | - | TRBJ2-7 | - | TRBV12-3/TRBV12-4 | CASSLAQVGAYEQYF | TGTGCCAGCAGTTTAGCGCAAGTGGGCGCCTACGAGCAGTACTTC
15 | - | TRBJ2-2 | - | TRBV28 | CASSHSPGRTGELFF | TGTGCCAGCAGTCACTCACCAGGGCGGACAGGGGAGCTGTTTTTT
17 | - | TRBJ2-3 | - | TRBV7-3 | CASSPNPRDKFTDTQYF | TGTGCCAGCAGCCCGAACCCCCGGGACAAGTTCACAGATACGCAGTATTTT
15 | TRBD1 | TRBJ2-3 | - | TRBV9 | CASSSRQGVRDTQYF | TGTGCCAGCAGCTCGAGACAGGGGGTGAGAGATACGCAGTATTTT
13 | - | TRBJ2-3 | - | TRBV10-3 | CAIRGILTDTQYF | TGTGCCATCAGGGGTATTCTCACAGATACGCAGTATTTT
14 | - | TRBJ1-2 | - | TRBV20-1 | CSANERKVVRGYTF | TGCAGTGCTAATGAACGGAAAGTGGTGAGGGGCTACACCTTC
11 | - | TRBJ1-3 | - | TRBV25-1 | CASKGAMAIYF | TGTGCCAGCAAGGGCGCCATGGCCATATATTTT
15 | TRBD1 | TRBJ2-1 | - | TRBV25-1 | CASSPGTGLYNEQFF | TGTGCCAGCTCTCCCGGGACAGGGCTCTACAATGAGCAGTTCTTC
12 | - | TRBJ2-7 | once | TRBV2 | CASIRGGYEQYF | TGTGCCAGCATCAGGGGGGGGTACGAGCAGTACTTC
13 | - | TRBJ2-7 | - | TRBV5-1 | CASSEGNEREQYF | TGCGCCAGCAGCGAGGGGAACGAGCGCGAGCAGTACTTC
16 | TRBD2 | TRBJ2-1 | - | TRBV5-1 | CASSLARAGRFNEQFF | TGCGCCAGCAGCTTGGCCCGAGCGGGGCGGTTCAATGAGCAGTTCTTC
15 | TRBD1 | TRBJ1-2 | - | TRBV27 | CASSVDRGANYGYTF | TGTGCCAGCAGTGTCGACAGGGGAGCTAACTATGGCTACACCTTC
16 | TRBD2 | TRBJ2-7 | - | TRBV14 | CASSPAPSGGTYEQYF | TGTGCCAGCAGCCCGGCTCCTAGCGGGGGGACCTACGAGCAGTACTTC
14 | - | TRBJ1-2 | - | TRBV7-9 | CASSSPGPYYGYTF | TGTGCCAGCAGCTCACCCGGCCCCTACTATGGCTACACCTTC
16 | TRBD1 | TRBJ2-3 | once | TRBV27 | CASSPTRTGHTDTQYF | TGTGCCAGCAGTCCAACTCGGACAGGGCACACAGATACGCAGTATTTT
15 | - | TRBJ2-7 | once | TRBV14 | CASSRDGTFLYEQYF | TGTGCCAGCAGCCGCGACGGGACATTTTTATACGAGCAGTACTTC
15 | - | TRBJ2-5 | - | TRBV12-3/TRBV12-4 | CASTSTKGIQETQYF | TGTGCCAGCACCTCAACGAAGGGAATCCAAGAGACCCAGTACTTC
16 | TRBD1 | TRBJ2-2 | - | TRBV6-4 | CASSDWDSANTGELFF | TGTGCCAGCAGTGATTGGGACAGTGCGAACACCGGGGAGCTGTTTTTT
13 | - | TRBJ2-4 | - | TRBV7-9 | CASSPKGTEIQYF | TGTGCCAGCAGCCCCAAAGGGACTGAAATTCAGTACTTC
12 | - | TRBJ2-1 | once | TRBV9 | CASGAVYNEQFF | TGTGCCAGTGGGGCGGTCTACAATGAGCAGTTCTTC
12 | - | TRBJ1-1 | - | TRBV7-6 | CASSRPRTEAFF | TGTGCCAGCAGCCGACCGCGCACTGAAGCTTTCTTT
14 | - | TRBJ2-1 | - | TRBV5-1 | CASSLEIPRDEQFF | TGCGCCAGCAGCTTGGAAATCCCCCGCGATGAGCAGTTCTTC
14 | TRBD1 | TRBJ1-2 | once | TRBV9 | CASSATGESYGYTF | TGTGCCAGCAGCGCGACAGGGGAGAGCTATGGCTACACCTTC
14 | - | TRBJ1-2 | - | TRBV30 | CAWSFGGPLYGYTF | TGTGCCTGGAGTTTCGGGGGTCCTCTTTATGGCTACACCTTC
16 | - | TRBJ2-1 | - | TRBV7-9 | CASSKHRDTRNNEQFF | TGTGCCAGCAGCAAGCACCGGGACACGCGGAACAATGAGCAGTTCTTC
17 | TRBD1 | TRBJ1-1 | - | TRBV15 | CATSRDRGTGLNTEAFF | TGTGCCACCAGCAGAGATCGAGGGACAGGGCTGAACACTGAAGCTTTCTTT
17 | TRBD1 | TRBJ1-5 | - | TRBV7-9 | CASSLDFRTGVPQPQHF | TGTGCCAGCAGCTTAGACTTTAGGACAGGGGTGCCTCAGCCCCAGCATTTT
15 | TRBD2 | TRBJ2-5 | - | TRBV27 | CASGRLAGPQETQYF | TGTGCCAGCGGCCGACTAGCAGGCCCACAAGAGACCCAGTACTTC
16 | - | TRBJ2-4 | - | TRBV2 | CASRGNTRGFYLVQYF | TGTGCCAGCAGGGGTAATACTAGGGGATTCTATTTAGTTCAGTACTTC
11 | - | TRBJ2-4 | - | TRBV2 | CASRSKNIQYF | TGTGCCAGCAGGTCCAAAAACATTCAGTACTTC
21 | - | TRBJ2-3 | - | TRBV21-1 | CASSFRPGQGGIAGGTDTQYF | TGTGCCAGCAGCTTTCGCCCGGGACAAGGGGGGATAGCGGGGGGCACAGATACGCAGTATTTT
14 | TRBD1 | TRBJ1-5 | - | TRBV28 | CASRGTDSNQPQHF | TGTGCCAGCAGAGGGACAGATAGCAATCAGCCCCAGCATTTT
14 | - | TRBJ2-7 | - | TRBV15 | CATSVTGTNYEQYF | TGTGCCACCAGCGTTACCGGGACCAACTACGAGCAGTACTTC
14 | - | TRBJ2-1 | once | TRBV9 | CASSPGFTYNEQFF | TGTGCCAGCAGCCCGGGGTTCACGTACAATGAGCAGTTCTTC
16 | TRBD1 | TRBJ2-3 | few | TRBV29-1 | CSVNQWQDRGTDTQYF | TGCAGCGTTAATCAATGGCAGGACAGGGGAACAGATACGCAGTATTTT
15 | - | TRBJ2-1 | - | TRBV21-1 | CASRKRGQIQNEQFF | TGTGCCAGCAGGAAACGAGGGCAGATCCAGAATGAGCAGTTCTTC
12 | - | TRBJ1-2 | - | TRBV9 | CASSARAYGYTF | TGTGCCAGCAGCGCACGGGCTTATGGCTACACCTTC
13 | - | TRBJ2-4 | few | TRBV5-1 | CASSLGSGTVQYF | TGCGCCAGCAGCTTGGGATCCGGGACGGTACAGTACTTC
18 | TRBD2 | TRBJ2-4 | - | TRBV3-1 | CASSYGKGLAGGRYIQYF | TGTGCCAGCAGCTACGGAAAGGGGCTGGCGGGGGGGAGATACATTCAGTACTTC
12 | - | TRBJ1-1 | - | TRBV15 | CATRAANTEAFF | TGTGCCACCAGGGCAGCGAACACTGAAGCTTTCTTT
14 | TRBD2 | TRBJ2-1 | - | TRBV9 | CASSSQGTSGEQFF | TGTGCCAGCAGCTCCCAGGGGACTAGCGGTGAGCAGTTCTTC
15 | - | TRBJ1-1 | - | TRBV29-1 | CSVEDHRGLNTEAFF | TGCAGCGTTGAAGATCACCGGGGTTTGAACACTGAAGCTTTCTTT
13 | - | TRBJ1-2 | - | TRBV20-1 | CSAYPVGPYGYTF | TGCAGTGCCTACCCTGTGGGACCCTATGGCTACACCTTC
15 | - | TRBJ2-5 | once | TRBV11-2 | CASSLYRGPQRPQYF | TGTGCCAGCAGCTTATATCGGGGGCCACAGAGGCCCCAGTACTTC
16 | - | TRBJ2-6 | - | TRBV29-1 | CSVEVRGRPGANVLTF | TGCAGCGTTGAGGTCAGGGGGAGGCCCGGGGCCAACGTCCTGACTTTC